Presented here are 16 T cell receptor beta chains from one specimen sequenced in a study of cytomegalovirus exposure and HLA in healthy donors. Repertoires were generated with immunoSEQ multiplex PCR, while TCRdb's copy carries only in-frame clones and drops some. The table has some 240,000 clones, approximately 83% seen once. Sequences were obtained from PBMCs. Receptor source: a woman in her 30s in good health and CMV-seropositive.

The CDR3 loop is CASSLQAGGYTDTQYF. The CDR3 DNA reads as TGTGCCAGCAGTTTACAAGCGGGAGGATACACAGATACGCAGTATTTT. This chain links TRBV27 with TRBJ2-3, with 9 positions matching TRBD2. CDR3 length: 16 amino acids. After removal of 2 bases from V and 2 bases from J, the junction contained 5 bases not matched to a gene. The germline CDR1 and CDR2 sequences are MNHEY and SMNVEV (reference sequence).

V gene TRBV20-1 combines with J gene TRBJ2-1; D possibly corresponds to TRBD2 (6 bases). Germline V gives CDR1 DFQATT, CDR2 SNEGSKA (reference sequence). The CDR3 has 11 residues. The CDR3 nucleotides are TGCGGGACTCAACTTGTCAATGAGCAGTTCTTC. It specifies CGTQLVNEQFF.

The chain employs TRBV7-9 and TRBJ2-3, with 9 bases that match TRBD2. Germline trimming cut 8 bases from V and 6 bases from J; bases unmatched to any gene: 3. Germline V gene lookup returns CDR1 SEHNR and CDR2 FQNEAQ (reference sequence). This CDR3 comprises 12 residues. Here the CDR3 reads CASLAGWDTQYF. The CDR3 nucleotides read TGTGCCAGCCTAGCGGGGTGGGATACGCAGTATTTT. Looking up the rest from reference TRBV7-9 and TRBJ2-3 gives the full variable domain: DTGVSQNPRHKITKRGQNVTFRCDPISEHNRLYWYRQTLGQGPEFLTYFQNEAQLEKSRLLSDRFSAERPKGSFSTLEIQRTEQGDSAMYLCASLAGWDTQYFGPGTRLTVL.

This chain joins TRBV9 and TRBJ2-7; TRBD1 might be the D (6 bases). CDR1 is SGDLS and CDR2 is YYNGEE in the germline V gene. This CDR3 is 14 amino acids long. The V gene lost 2 bases and the J gene lost 0 bases, with 9 bases spanning the gap. The CDR3, as DNA: TGTGCCAGCAGCGTGGACAGCCCCTCCTACGAGCAGTACTTC. Its protein is CASSVDSPSYEQYF. The whole variable domain, remainder taken from reference TRBV9 and TRBJ2-7, is DSGVTQTPKHLITATGQRVTLRCSPRSGDLSVYWYQQSLDQGLQFLIQYYNGEERAKGNILERFSAQQFPDLHSELNLSSLELGDSALYFCASSVDSPSYEQYFGPGTRLTVT.

The chain uses TRBV7-9 and TRBJ2-7; D is perhaps TRBD1 (7 bases). Germline V gives CDR1 SEHNR, CDR2 FQNEAQ (reference sequence). Trimming pared 8 bases from V and 0 bases from J, leaving 11 bases between. This CDR3 comprises 13 residues. DNA for the CDR3: TGTGCCAGCGGGCAGGGGGGCTCCTACGAGCAGTACTTC. It translates to CASGQGGSYEQYF.

This clone was seen just once. The chain carries TRBV30 and TRBJ1-1; 8 bases align to TRBD1. Germline V gene data show CDR1 as GTSNPN and CDR2 as SVGIG (reference sequence). After removal of 3 bases from V and 6 bases from J, the junction contained 6 bases not matched to a gene. The CDR3 length is 13 residues. The CDR3 loop is CAWRADRAAEAFF. The CDR3, as DNA: TGTGCCTGGAGGGCGGACAGGGCCGCTGAAGCTTTCTTT.

This clone was detected only a few times. This sequence joins TRBV28 and TRBJ1-5; 8 bases fit TRBD1. This CDR3 is built from 16 residues. J lost 4 bases, V lost 6 bases, and 11 bases had no gene match. Germline V gene data show CDR1 as MDHEN and CDR2 as SYDVKM. DNA of the CDR3: TGTGCCAGCAGCTCTATCGGGACAGGTCGTAATCAGCCCCAGCATTTT. Protein sequence: CASSSIGTGRNQPQHF.

V is TRBV10-1 and J is TRBJ1-1; no firm D call. Per germline, CDR1 WNHNN and CDR2 SYGVQD (reference sequence). The V gene lost 4 bases and the J gene lost 3 bases, with 9 bases spanning the gap. This CDR3 is built from 13 residues. The CDR3 protein is CASSGESDTEAFF. The CDR3 DNA reads TGCGCCAGCAGTGGAGAGTCGGACACTGAAGCTTTCTTT.

The chain joins TRBV30 to TRBJ2-2; D remains ambiguous. V gave up 0 bases and J gave up 5 bases, with 13 bases separating them. This CDR3 region has 15 residues. Germline assignment: CDR1 GTSNPN and CDR2 SVGIG (reference sequence). CDR3: CAWSVIRRRTGELFF. CDR3 sequence (DNA): TGTGCCTGGAGTGTAATTCGGAGAAGGACCGGGGAGCTGTTTTTT.

CDR3 sequence: CASSLLGQLNEKLFF. DNA for the CDR3: TGTGCCAGCAGTTTACTGGGGCAGCTTAATGAAAAACTGTTTTTT. The chain combines TRBV27 with TRBJ1-4; weak D call: TRBD1 (5 bases). The CDR3 extends over 15 amino acids. Germline V CDR1 and CDR2: MNHEY, SMNVEV (reference sequence). Trimming stripped 2 bases from V and 4 bases from J, with 11 bases between.

The rearrangement uses TRBV4-1 and TRBJ2-3; TRBD2 matches at 7 bases. The V gene's germline CDR1 is MGHRA and CDR2 YSYEKL. The CDR3 loop spans 16 amino acids. The V gene end was trimmed by 4 bases and the J gene end by 3 bases; junction bases not matched to a gene: 10. This chain's CDR3 is CASSLGSGLPTDTQYF. CDR3 DNA sequence: TGCGCCAGCAGCCTCGGATCGGGACTACCTACAGATACGCAGTATTTT.

The chain is built from TRBV5-6 and TRBJ1-2; D is unresolved. The germline V and J ends were trimmed by 2 bases and 2 bases, with 10 bases remaining between them. The CDR3 has 14 residues. The germline V gene has CDR1 SGHDT and CDR2 YYEEEE. The CDR3 nucleotides read TGTGCCAGCAGCTTCCTGACAAGAAACTATGGCTACACCTTC. Residues: CASSFLTRNYGYTF.

The rearrangement links TRBV29-1 to TRBJ1-5, with 7 positions matching TRBD1. The germline gives CDR1 SQVTM, CDR2 ANQGSEA. V gave up 3 bases and J gave up 6 bases; unmatched junction bases: 5. This CDR3 has 13 amino acids. The CDR3, as DNA: TGCAGCGTTGACGAAGGGGGCGGTCAGCCCCAGCATTTT. This translates into CSVDEGGGQPQHF.

This chain links TRBV2 with TRBJ2-7; TRBD2 aligns across 8 bases. Trimming removed 0 bases from V and 0 bases from J; junction bases left unmatched: 4. Germline lookup yields CDR1 SNHLY and CDR2 FYNNEI. This CDR3 spans 16 amino acids. CDR3: CASSEARLAGSYEQYF. CDR3 nucleotide sequence: TGTGCCAGCAGTGAAGCGCGGCTAGCGGGCTCCTACGAGCAGTACTTC.

The rearrangement links TRBV30 to TRBJ1-1; TRBD1 might be the D (5 bases). Trimming cost V 4 bases and J 7 bases, with 16 bases left between them. The V gene's germline CDR1 is GTSNPN and CDR2 SVGIG (reference sequence). The CDR3 sequence is 13 residues long. In nucleotides, the CDR3 is TGTGCCTGGACTCCCCCTGGACACTTTGAAGCTTTCTTT. Protein product: CAWTPPGHFEAFF.

The CDR3 coding sequence is TGCGCCAGTTCTACGGGACAGGGTACCTACGAGCAGTACTTC. This translates into CASSTGQGTYEQYF. This sequence joins TRBV5-1 and TRBJ2-7, with 9 bases aligning to TRBD1. Losses at the gene ends were 8 bases for V and 2 bases for J; bases not matched to a gene: 8. The CDR3 is 14 amino acids. Germline CDR1 reads SGHRS; CDR2 reads YFSETQ.